Below, 26 T cell receptor beta chains from the same sample are listed, as sequenced in a study of T-cell reconstitution after alpha-beta-depleted transplantation in children (TCRdb year 2016). Libraries were prepared through PCR. The sequencer was an Illumina HiSeq 2500. TCR libraries were prepared with molecular barcoding, using unique molecular identifiers to normalize TCRbeta repertoire quantification. In-frame beta chains were kept once TCRdb had trimmed the public reads at Q25 with fastp and called clones with MiXCR. Entries are consolidated by CDR3 protein sequence, retaining the most common genes and DNA. This sample is represented by about 980,000 distinct CDR3 sequences; around 30% of them were singletons. Roughly 31% of the sample comes from the top ten. In the paper's terms, the treatment or condition label means: allogeneic hematopoietic cell transplantation with graft depleted of TCRalphabeta T cells and CD19 B cells.

The sequencing used PBMCs, mostly from graft donor cells, collected 360 days after TCRalphabeta/CD19-depleted stem cell transplant. These receptor sequences come from a boy younger than two who had a stem cell transplant for SCID, so the T cells may come from the graft donor.

This clonotype was observed a handful of times. The gene calls are TRBV15 and TRBJ2-5; perhaps TRBD1 as D (6 bases). Germline V CDR1 and CDR2: LNHNV, YYDKDF (reference sequence). The CDR3 sequence is 15 residues long. V dropped 0 bases and J dropped 2 bases, with 10 bases sitting between them. The CDR3, as DNA: TGTGCCACCAGCAGAGAGGACAGATATCAAGAGACCCAGTACTTC. It encodes CATSREDRYQETQYF.

This clonotype was found many times. This sequence joins TRBV2 and TRBJ1-1; TRBD1 might be the D (5 bases). There are 14 residues in the CDR3. The ends were cut back, 6 bases at V and 5 bases at J, with 16 bases in the middle. CDR1 SNHLY and CDR2 FYNNEI come from the germline V gene. The CDR3 spells CASRGLGGRTEAFF. The CDR3 region has the DNA TGTGCCAGCAGGGGCCTCGGGGGAAGGACTGAAGCTTTCTTT.

This clonotype was seen a handful of times. V and J are TRBV7-6 and TRBJ2-7, with D possibly being TRBD1 (5 bases). V shed 5 bases and J shed 4 bases, with 24 bases lying between them. Germline V gene lookup returns CDR1 SGHVS and CDR2 FNYEAQ. The CDR3 covers 17 residues. CDR3 sequence: CASSQKAGSGALYEQYF. As DNA, the CDR3 is TGTGCCAGCAGCCAAAAGGCAGGATCTGGGGCCCTATACGAGCAGTACTTC.

This clonotype was counted a few times. This chain uses TRBV4-2 with TRBJ2-1; possibly TRBD1 for D (6 bases). V lost 4 bases to trimming and J lost 7 bases, with 23 bases between them. The CDR3 loop spans 17 amino acids. The germline CDR1 and CDR2 sequences are LGHNA and YNFKEQ. This CDR3 reads CASSPKVRGPSSNEQFF. The CDR3 DNA reads TGTGCCAGCAGCCCGAAGGTCAGGGGCCCTTCTTCGAATGAGCAGTTCTTC.

This clonotype was counted only a few times. The chain recombines TRBV12-3 or TRBV12-4 with TRBJ2-3, with TRBD1 identical over 11 bases. V was clipped by 4 bases and J by 7 bases; unmatched bases: 4. The CDR3 is 14 amino acids. CDR3 sequence: CASSYGQGANTQYF. The CDR3 region has the DNA TGTGCCAGCAGTTACGGACAGGGGGCGAATACGCAGTATTTT.

The genes are TRBV5-5 and TRBJ1-5; D possibly corresponds to TRBD1 (6 bases). Germline CDR1 reads SGHKS; CDR2 reads YYEKEE (reference sequence). The CDR3 has 14 amino acids. Between the trimmed V and J ends, which lost 0 bases and 6 bases, there was a span of 10 bases. The CDR3 nucleotides are TGTGCCAGCAGCTTGGACAGGGTACGTCAGCCCCAGCATTTT. It specifies CASSLDRVRQPQHF.

This clonotype has a count of ten or more. The chain has TRBV29-1 and TRBJ2-7; D may match TRBD1 or TRBD2 (5 bases each). V gave up 6 bases and J gave up 3 bases, with 15 bases separating them. In germline, CDR1 is SQVTM, CDR2 ANQGSEA. This CDR3 region has 13 residues. For the CDR3, the DNA is TGCAGCGTATACGGGGCAGGGCTCTACGAGCAGTACTTC. Its protein is CSVYGAGLYEQYF.

The J gene is TRBJ1-4, the V gene TRBV20-1, with a tentative D call TRBD1 (5 bases). Per the germline V gene, CDR1 is DFQATT and CDR2 is SNEGSKA (reference sequence). The CDR3 is 14 residues long. Trimming removed 0 bases at V and 10 bases at J, with 15 bases between. CDR3 sequence: CSARDTTVWVKLFF. Here the CDR3 DNA reads TGCAGTGCTAGAGACACGACAGTTTGGGTAAAACTGTTTTTT.

In DNA form, the CDR3 reads TGCAGTGCTAGAGATTTCGAGAGAGGGCCAGAGCAGTACTTC. Protein: CSARDFERGPEQYF. The chain uses TRBV20-1 and TRBJ2-7; D is perhaps TRBD2 (5 bases). This CDR3 spans 14 amino acids. Germline values: CDR1 DFQATT, CDR2 SNEGSKA (reference sequence). Trimming took off 0 bases at V and 7 bases at J, with 16 bases between the two ends.

This clonotype was counted a few times. This may be a read error, as it is one base from a much larger clone. The chain employs TRBV6-5 and TRBJ2-1, with D uncertain. V lost 6 bases to trimming and J lost 5 bases, with 5 bases between them. Germline CDR1 and CDR2: MNHEY and SVGAGI. This CDR3 contains 11 residues. The chain's CDR3 is CASRINNEQFF. The CDR3 DNA sequence: TGTGCCAGCAGGATTAACAATGAGCAGTTCTTC.

This clonotype has a handful of counts. The chain uses TRBV29-1 and TRBJ2-2; a possible D gene is TRBD2 (5 bases). Germline CDR1 reads SQVTM; CDR2 reads ANQGSEA. With 5 bases removed from V and 7 bases from J, the gap between germline ends came to 14 bases. The CDR3 runs to 13 residues. The CDR3 sequence: CSVTLGTSGELFF. DNA for the CDR3: TGCAGCGTTACCCTTGGTACTAGCGGGGAGCTGTTTTTT.

The chain links TRBV5-6 to TRBJ2-5, with 8 bases lining up with TRBD2. The CDR3 consists of 16 residues. Germline assignment: CDR1 SGHDT and CDR2 YYEEEE. V lost 1 base to trimming and J lost 2 bases; unmatched junction nucleotides: 7. CDR3 coding DNA: TGTGCCAGCAGCTTGTTGGGGACTAGGTCGCAAGAGACCCAGTACTTC. Translation gives CASSLLGTRSQETQYF. The full variable domain, with the rest looked up from reference TRBV5-6 and TRBJ2-5, is DAGVTQSPTHLIKTRGQQVTLRCSPKSGHDTVSWYQQALGQGPQFIFQYYEEEERQRGNFPDRFSGHQFPNYSSELNVNALLLGDSALYLCASSLLGTRSQETQYFGPGTRLLVL.

This clonotype was detected only a few times. This rearrangement joins TRBV3-1 to TRBJ2-2; D is unresolved. Trimming took off 4 bases at V and 7 bases at J, with 16 bases between the two ends. CDR3 length: 15 residues. Germline CDR1 and CDR2: LGHDT and YNNKEL (reference sequence). The CDR3 nucleotides are TGTGCCAGCAGCCCACCGCGTGCCTTAAGCGGGGAGCTGTTTTTT. The encoded protein is CASSPPRALSGELFF. The whole variable domain, filled in from reference TRBV3-1 and TRBJ2-2, reads DTAVSQTPKYLVTQMGNDKSIKCEQNLGHDTMYWYKQDSKKFLKIMFSYNNKELIINETVPNRFSPKSPDKAHLNLHINSLELGDSAVYFCASSPPRALSGELFFGEGSRLTVL.

Only a few counts were recorded for this clonotype. V gene TRBV20-1 combines with J gene TRBJ2-7, with D perhaps being TRBD1 or TRBD2 (5 bases each). The CDR3 is 13 residues long. Germline V gives CDR1 DFQATT, CDR2 SNEGSKA (reference sequence). V dropped 6 bases and J dropped 0 bases, with 12 bases sitting between them. The CDR3 DNA reads TGCAGTGCACTATCCGGGACCTCCTACGAGCAGTACTTC. Its translation is CSALSGTSYEQYF.

This clonotype was seen a handful of times. The chain links TRBV15 to TRBJ1-1; 8 nucleotides agree with TRBD1. V was clipped by 3 bases and J by 6 bases; unmatched bases: 6. From germline, CDR1 is LNHNV and CDR2 YYDKDF (reference sequence). This CDR3 is built from 14 residues. The CDR3 spells CATSREGDRPEAFF. The CDR3 nucleotides read TGTGCCACCAGCAGGGAGGGGGACAGGCCTGAAGCTTTCTTT.

This clonotype was seen a few times. This chain links TRBV29-1 with TRBJ2-6; maybe TRBD2 (5 bases). Between the trimmed V and J ends, which lost 4 bases and 0 bases, there was a span of 10 bases. The germline gives CDR1 SQVTM, CDR2 ANQGSEA. The CDR3 is 15 residues long. The CDR3 region is CSVAGFSSGANVLTF. DNA of the CDR3: TGCAGCGTTGCGGGGTTCAGCTCTGGGGCCAACGTCCTGACTTTC.

This clonotype occurred many times. The chain has TRBV9 and TRBJ2-7; D perhaps matches TRBD1 (6 bases). Trimming pared 0 bases from V and 3 bases from J, leaving 10 bases between. The germline V gene has CDR1 SGDLS and CDR2 YYNGEE. The CDR3 covers 14 residues. The CDR3: CASSVGDKHYEQYF. CDR3 DNA sequence: TGTGCCAGCAGCGTAGGGGACAAGCACTACGAGCAGTACTTC.

This clonotype turned up a few times. The chain joins TRBV18 to TRBJ1-5; no firm D call. The germline V and J ends were trimmed by 5 bases and 3 bases, with 5 bases remaining between them. CDR1 is KGHSH, CDR2 LQKENI, per germline. CDR3 length: 12 residues. The CDR3 is CASSAFNQPQHF. The CDR3 nucleotides are TGTGCCAGCTCAGCTTTCAATCAGCCCCAGCATTTT. The entire variable domain, with the rest obtained from reference TRBV18 and TRBJ1-5, is as follows: NAGVMQNPRHLVRRRGQEARLRCSPMKGHSHVYWYRQLPEEGLKFMVYLQKENIIDESGMPKERFSAEFPKEGPSILRIQQVVRGDSAAYFCASSAFNQPQHFGDGTRLSIL.

The chain has TRBV20-1 and TRBJ2-7; 13 bases are shared with TRBD2. Germline CDR1 is DFQATT and CDR2 is SNEGSKA (reference sequence). With V trimmed by 1 base and J by 3 bases, 3 bases remained unmatched. The CDR3 is 15 residues long. For the CDR3, the DNA is TGCAGTGCTAGAGTCGGGACTAGCGGGGTCTACGAGCAGTACTTC. Its translation is CSARVGTSGVYEQYF.

The chain recombines TRBV5-1 with TRBJ2-2; D possibly corresponds to TRBD1 (6 bases). V was shortened by 6 bases and J by 5 bases, with 11 bases between the two germline ends. CDR3 length: 13 amino acids. CDR1 and CDR2 from the germline V gene are SGHRS and YFSETQ. The CDR3 DNA follows: TGCGCCAGCACCCGTACAGGGACCGGGGAGCTGTTTTTT. Amino acid sequence: CASTRTGTGELFF.

The genes are TRBV12-3 or TRBV12-4 and TRBJ2-2, with D possibly being TRBD1 (6 bases). This CDR3 has 15 amino acids. The V end lost 3 bases, the J end lost 0 bases, and 8 bases lay between the germline ends. The CDR3 DNA follows: TGTGCCAGCAGTTTTAGACAGGCGAACACCGGGGAGCTGTTTTTT. As protein: CASSFRQANTGELFF.

This clonotype turned up a few times. The V gene is TRBV18, the J gene TRBJ2-2, with unresolved D. Germline V gene sequence: CDR1 KGHSH, CDR2 LQKENI. The V and J ends lost 1 base and 1 base respectively, with 7 bases between them. The CDR3 has 15 residues. In DNA, the CDR3 is TGTGCCAGCTCACCACGACTGAAGAACACCGGGGAGCTGTTTTTT. Amino acids: CASSPRLKNTGELFF.

The chain combines TRBV7-9 with TRBJ2-1; TRBD1 matches at 11 bases. The junction had 7 bases not matched to a gene; V was cut back by 3 bases and J by 6 bases. The germline CDR1 and CDR2 sequences are SEHNR and FQNEAQ (reference sequence). The CDR3 has 16 amino acids. CDR3 coding DNA: TGTGCCAGCAGCTTTTCGGACAGGGGGCGCCTCAATGAGCAGTTCTTC. It codes for CASSFSDRGRLNEQFF.

This clonotype was observed at least ten times. The rearrangement joins TRBV12-3 or TRBV12-4 to TRBJ2-6; D remains unclear. V lost 5 bases to trimming and J lost 5 bases, with 10 bases between them. The CDR3 spans 14 residues. The DNA of the CDR3 is TGTGCCAGCAGTCCGGGCGTGTGGGCCAACGTCCTGACTTTC. Translating it yields CASSPGVWANVLTF.

CDR3 sequence reads: CASATGGSNYGYTF. The DNA of the CDR3 is TGTGCTAGTGCTACAGGGGGGTCTAACTATGGCTACACCTTC. This chain joins TRBV12-5 and TRBJ1-2; the match to TRBD1 covers 8 bases. CDR3 length equals 14 residues. After removal of 7 bases from V and 0 bases from J, the junction contained 4 bases not matched to a gene. Germline lookup yields CDR1 LGHNT and CDR2 FRNRAP. Based on the CDR3 plus reference TRBV12-5 and TRBJ1-2, the full variable domain is DARVTQTPRHKVTEMGQEVTMRCQPILGHNTVFWYRQTMMQGLELLAYFRNRAPLDDSGMPKDRFSAEMPDATLATLKIQPSEPRDSAVYFCASATGGSNYGYTFGSGTRLTVV.

J is TRBJ2-3 and V is TRBV20-1; TRBD2 matches at 11 bases. The ends lost 0 bases at V and 1 base at J; junction bases unmatched: 15. Germline loops: CDR1 DFQATT, CDR2 SNEGSKA (reference sequence). This CDR3 region has 20 residues. This CDR3 reads CSARDVLGPPTSGGTDTQYF. CDR3 sequence (DNA): TGCAGTGCTAGAGATGTTTTGGGACCTCCGACTAGCGGGGGCACAGATACGCAGTATTTT.